This TCR beta chain comes out of a study of T cell responses to AZD1222 COVID-19 vaccine. The protocol was immunoSEQ multiplex PCR, while the TCRdb copy is restricted to in-frame clones and leaves out a portion. This sample has about 67,000 clones, with 83% found just once. Pooled together were second doses at about 4 or about 12 weeks. Concerning this clone: No antigen is known for it.

Broader study findings: Once two AZD1222 doses were given, Spike-specific TCR breadth and depth went up. Reports say nearly half of spike-specific TCRs go after unmutated variant regions. It was only six AZD1222 recipients who were seropositive at baseline.

This clonotype was sampled from an adult who received the AZD1222 COVID-19 vaccine. The input for sequencing was peripheral blood, taken 28 days after the second AZD1222 dose.

CDR3 loop: CASSPGLTYNEQFF. The CDR3 DNA reads as TGTGCCAGTAGTCCAGGGTTAACCTACAATGAGCAGTTCTTC. The chain couples TRBV19 to TRBJ2-1, with a tentative D call TRBD1 (5 bases). V gave up 5 bases and J gave up 2 bases, with 10 bases separating them. The CDR3 contains 14 residues. Looked up from germline, CDR1 is LNHDA and CDR2 is SQIVND (reference sequence).